This T cell receptor (beta chain) emerged from a study of cytomegalovirus exposure and HLA in healthy donors. As to this clone: Its antigen remains unknown.

Primers: 60 Vbeta forward and 13 Jbeta reverse. The data were produced by immunoSEQ multiplex PCR, yet TCRdb's version contains in-frame clones alone and is incomplete. This table has about 160,000 clones, 82% appearing once. This CDR3 contains 15 residues. The germline CDR1 and CDR2 sequences are SGDLS and YYNGEE. V was shortened by 3 bases and J by 4 bases, with 14 bases between the two germline ends. Study-wide findings and caveats: Follow-up analysis later connected one missense variant in DCLRE1C with trimming of TCR beta V- and J-genes. Previous analysis showed most TCR beta V segments were productive about 87% or about 30% of the time.

The sequenced sample consisted of PBMCs. The rearrangement links TRBV9 to TRBJ1-5; perhaps TRBD1 as D (5 bases). The source is a man in his forties or fifties in good health and CMV-seropositive. The CDR3 sequence: CASSADGTQNQPQHF. CDR3 sequence (DNA): TGTGCCAGCAGCGCCGATGGGACTCAAAATCAGCCCCAGCATTTT.